This note documents a single T cell receptor (beta chain) sequence. Its matching antigen is unknown. Germline CDR1 is SEHNR and CDR2 is FQNEAQ (reference sequence). Trimming took 4 bases from V and 5 from J, leaving 17 bases between them. This CDR3 spans 15 amino acids. Sequencing used immunoSEQ multiplex PCR; TCRdb keeps in-frame clones, though not all of them. The sample yields about 83,000 clones, 85% to 90% seen once. This specimen belongs to a study of graft-versus-host responses after intestinal transplantation. Looking at the study overall: After anti-thymocyte globulin induction, recipients took tacrolimus and steroids for around three years. The study's findings and limits: Where graft-donor T cell macrochimerism was present, patients had high graft-versus-host to host-versus-graft clonal ratios in allografts.

The gene calls are TRBV7-9 and TRBJ2-5; possibly TRBD1 for D (5 bases). The source was unstimulated CD4+ T cells sorted from spleen or lymph node cells, collected before intestinal transplant. This clonotype originated in a human donor who received an intestinal transplant. The CDR3 here is CASSYVQARWETQYF. In nucleotides, the CDR3 is TGTGCCAGCAGCTACGTACAGGCCAGGTGGGAGACCCAGTACTTC.